By share of the sample, the clone carrying this TCR beta chain is medium-sized (0.01 to 0.1%). PCR primers comprised 60 Vbeta and 13 Jbeta primers. The data were produced by immunoSEQ multiplex PCR, yet TCRdb's version contains in-frame clones alone and is incomplete. In the table there are 85,000 to 100,000 clones, around 73% of which are singletons. These data belong to a study of cytomegalovirus exposure and HLA in healthy donors. This clonotype originated in a woman aged 40 to 50 in good health and CMV-seropositive. Sequences were obtained from PBMCs.

CDR3 residues: CASSPELNQPQHF. The CDR3 bases are TGTGCCAGCTCACCTGAGCTTAATCAGCCCCAGCATTTT. The genes are TRBV18 and TRBJ1-5; D is unresolved. Trimming shortened V by 3 bases and J by 4 bases, and 7 bases separated the two germline ends. CDR3 length: 13 residues. Germline assignment: CDR1 KGHSH and CDR2 LQKENI.